This T cell receptor (beta chain) was obtained from a study of radiotherapy plus CTLA-4 blockade in lung cancer. Notes on the study in general: Tumor-derived TCR clones expanded in blood after radiotherapy plus ipilimumab. Increased serum interferon-beta after radiation also reportedly predicted response strongly.

Data came from immunoSEQ multiplex PCR; TCRdb stores just in-frame clones and leaves some out. The sample carries 50,000 to 85,000 clones, over 75% recorded once. Deletions cut 0 bases from V and 2 bases from J, with 7 bases between. This CDR3 comprises 14 residues. CDR1 SGHRS and CDR2 YFSETQ come from the germline V gene. About this clone: The antigen is not known.

The specimen comprised peripheral blood, sampled from a patient treated with radiotherapy plus ipilimumab. The chain is built from TRBV5-1 and TRBJ2-3, with D maybe TRBD1 (5 bases). The sequence came from a human donor with non-small cell lung cancer who had a partial response to radiotherapy plus ipilimumab. DNA of the CDR3: TGCGCCAGCAGCTTGGAAGGGGTCACAGATACGCAGTATTTT. Its protein is CASSLEGVTDTQYF. Looking up the rest from reference TRBV5-1 and TRBJ2-3 gives the full variable domain: KAGVTQTPRYLIKTRGQQVTLSCSPISGHRSVSWYQQTPGQGLQFLFEYFSETQRNKGNFPGRFSGRQFSNSRSEMNVSTLELGDSALYLCASSLEGVTDTQYFGPGTRLTVL.